The clone carrying this TCR beta chain was counted a few times. Under the authors' procedure: Reference gene primer amplification gave nucleated cell count estimates. Produced via immunoSEQ multiplex PCR; TCRdb's table is partial and in-frame only. The D gene and trimming were derived from the DNA, and the V and J assignments and clone size from that table. This table holds 55,000 to 75,000 clones, less than 80% found once. The data are from a study of blood T cell repertoires in COVID-19. Study context: Italy, Spain and the United States were the sources of the convalescent and acute COVID-19 samples. Sources were T cells, B-cell-depleted T cells, or PBMCs; the material itself was cDNA or gDNA.

CDR1 is MDHEN and CDR2 is SYDVKM in the germline V gene. The CDR3 spans 17 residues. V gave up 6 bases and J gave up 2 bases; unmatched junction bases: 10. Source material: peripheral blood. This chain joins TRBV28 and TRBJ1-3, with 10 bases fitting TRBD1. The receptor was derived from a man between 60 and 75 years old with acute or convalescent COVID-19. Here the CDR3 DNA reads TGTGCCAGCAGCAACGACAGGGGGCGGGTGGCTGGAAACACCATATATTTT. Its translation: CASSNDRGRVAGNTIYF. The full variable domain, rest sourced from reference TRBV28 and TRBJ1-3, is DVKVTQSSRYLVKRTGEKVFLECVQDMDHENMFWYRQDPGLGLRLIYFSYDVKMKEKGDIPEGYSVSREKKERFSLILESASTNQTSMYLCASSNDRGRVAGNTIYFGEGSWLTVV.